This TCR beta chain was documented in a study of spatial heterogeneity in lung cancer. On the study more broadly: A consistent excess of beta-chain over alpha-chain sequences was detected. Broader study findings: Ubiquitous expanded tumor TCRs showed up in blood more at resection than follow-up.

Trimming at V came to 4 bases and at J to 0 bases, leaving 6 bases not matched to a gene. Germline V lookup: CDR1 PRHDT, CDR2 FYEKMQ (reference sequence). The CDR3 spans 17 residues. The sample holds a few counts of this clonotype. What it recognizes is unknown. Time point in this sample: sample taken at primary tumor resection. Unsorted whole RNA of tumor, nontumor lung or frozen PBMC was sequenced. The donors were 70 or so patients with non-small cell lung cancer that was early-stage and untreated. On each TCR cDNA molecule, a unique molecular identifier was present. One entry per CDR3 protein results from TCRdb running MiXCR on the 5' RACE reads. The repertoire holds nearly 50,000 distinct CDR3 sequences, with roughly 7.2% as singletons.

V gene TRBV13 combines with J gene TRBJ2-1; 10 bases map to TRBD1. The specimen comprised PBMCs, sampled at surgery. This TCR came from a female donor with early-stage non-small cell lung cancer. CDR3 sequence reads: CASSSRTGGSSYNEQFF. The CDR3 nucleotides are TGTGCCAGCAGCTCCCGGACAGGGGGGAGCTCCTACAATGAGCAGTTCTTC.